Following are 17 T cell receptor beta chains from one sample sequenced in a study of blood T cell repertoires in COVID-19. Using immunoSEQ multiplex PCR, the repertoire was profiled, and TCRdb retains in-frame clones only, with some absent. In the table there are about 160,000 clones, roughly 88% of which are singletons. Sequenced sample: peripheral blood. Receptor source: a woman older than 75 with active or convalescent COVID-19.

Notes on this clone: The germline gene is not matched at one end of the junction; a read error may be the cause. The chain links TRBV6-2 or TRBV6-3 to TRBJ1-2; D gene ambiguous. Germline CDR1 is MNHEY and CDR2 is SVGEGT. The CDR3 is 11 residues long. CDR3 region: CASSYGGVDSF. The CDR3 region has the DNA TGTGCCAGCAGTTACGGCGGGGTTGATTCCTTC.

The chain carries TRBV30 and TRBJ1-2, with TRBD1 identical over 8 bases. J was trimmed by 6 bases and V by 5 bases; bases with no gene match: 8. This CDR3 comprises 13 residues. The V gene's germline CDR1 is GTSNPN and CDR2 SVGIG (reference sequence). This chain's CDR3 is CAWLNQGADGYTF. The CDR3, as DNA: TGTGCCTGGTTAAACCAGGGGGCGGATGGCTACACCTTC.

The V and J genes are TRBV6-5 and TRBJ1-3; D is perhaps TRBD1 (6 bases). Trimming left V 6 bases short and J 0 bases short, with 12 bases between. Looked up from germline, CDR1 is MNHEY and CDR2 is SVGAGI. The CDR3 spans 15 residues. The CDR3 is CASSITGSSGNTIYF. Written as DNA, the CDR3 is TGTGCCAGCAGCATTACAGGGTCCTCTGGAAACACCATATATTTT.

V and J are TRBV19 and TRBJ1-3; tentative D call: TRBD1 (5 bases). The length of the CDR3 is 16 residues. The V and J ends lost 9 bases and 0 bases respectively, with 18 bases between them. CDR1 is LNHDA, CDR2 SQIVND, per germline (reference sequence). CDR3 nucleotides: TGTGCCAGCACCGGGACTTGGCCCCTCTCTGGAAACACCATATATTTT. Translating it yields CASTGTWPLSGNTIYF.

V is TRBV27 and J is TRBJ2-7; D ambiguous. CDR1 and CDR2 (germline): MNHEY, SMNVEV (reference sequence). The CDR3 totals 15 residues. Deletions cut 4 bases from V and 3 bases from J, with 16 bases between. The CDR3 nucleotides are TGTGCCAGCAGTTCCCCTGCGCTCTCGCTCTACGAGCAGTACTTC. Amino acid sequence: CASSSPALSLYEQYF.

The chain combines TRBV5-1 with TRBJ1-2; D is unclear. This CDR3 spans 12 amino acids. With 1 base removed from V and 6 bases from J, the gap between germline ends came to 7 bases. Germline-derived CDR1 and CDR2 are SGHRS and YFSETQ. The CDR3 coding sequence is TGCGCCAGCAGCTTGCAACAAGATGGCTACACCTTC. Protein product: CASSLQQDGYTF.

J is TRBJ2-3 and V is TRBV7-8; 8 bases agree with TRBD1. The CDR3 consists of 15 residues. Germline V gene lookup returns CDR1 SGHVS and CDR2 FQNEAQ. Germline trimming cut 3 bases from V and 3 bases from J; bases unmatched to any gene: 5. CDR3 sequence reads: CASSLGRGQTDTQYF. For the CDR3, the DNA is TGTGCCAGCAGCTTGGGCAGGGGGCAGACAGATACGCAGTATTTT.

This clone showed up just once. CDR3: CASSLATGTGSVNEQYF. The CDR3, as DNA: TGTGCCAGCAGCTTAGCTACCGGGACAGGGTCCGTGAACGAGCAGTACTTC. The chain uses TRBV7-8 and TRBJ2-7, with 9 positions matching TRBD1. This CDR3 has 17 amino acids. CDR1 is SGHVS, CDR2 FQNEAQ, per germline. V shed 0 bases and J 5 bases; nucleotides not matched to a gene: 11.

This clone turned up a few times. The chain joins TRBV3-1 (or the pseudogene TRBV3-2) to TRBJ1-4, with a possible D match to TRBD1 (6 bases). The CDR3 is 14 amino acids. Germline values: CDR1 LGHDT, CDR2 YNNKEL (reference sequence). V was shortened by 6 bases and J by 4 bases, with 12 bases between the two germline ends. CDR3 coding DNA: TGTGCCAGCAGGATGGGACACCTTAATGAAAAACTGTTTTTT. It encodes CASRMGHLNEKLFF.

The rearrangement joins TRBV7-2 to TRBJ1-1, with unresolved D. The CDR3 runs 14 residues. The germline V gene encodes CDR1 SGHTA and CDR2 FQGNSA. Trimming removed 5 bases at V and 1 base at J, with 11 bases between. In nucleotides, the CDR3 is TGTGCCAGCAGCCTCACCAGGCCGAACACTGAAGCTTTCTTT. Translation gives CASSLTRPNTEAFF.

The V gene is TRBV18, the J gene TRBJ2-1; 12 nucleotides align to TRBD2. V gave up 4 bases and J gave up 10 bases; unmatched junction bases: 11. Germline V gene lookup returns CDR1 KGHSH and CDR2 LQKENI. This CDR3 is 16 amino acids long. The CDR3 region has the DNA TGTGCCAGCTCACGGTATGGAGGACTAGCGGGGCCCGAGCAGTTCTTC. It codes for CASSRYGGLAGPEQFF.

This clone was observed a handful of times. The CDR3 loop reads CASSTTGSGQPQHF. CDR3 coding DNA: TGTGCCAGTAGTACGACAGGGAGCGGTCAGCCCCAGCATTTT. This chain links TRBV19 with TRBJ1-5; 7 nucleotides agree with TRBD1. J lost 6 bases, V lost 4 bases, and 6 bases had no gene match. Germline V CDR1 and CDR2: LNHDA, SQIVND (reference sequence). This CDR3 is 14 amino acids long.

The J gene is TRBJ2-7, the V gene TRBV6-2 or TRBV6-3; the D gene is possibly TRBD1 (6 bases). The CDR3 contains 12 residues. Germline V gene data show CDR1 as MNHEY and CDR2 as SVGEGT. Trimming took 6 bases from V and 2 from J, leaving 8 bases between them. This CDR3 reads CASSGTTYEQYF. The CDR3 coding sequence is TGTGCCAGCAGCGGGACAACCTACGAGCAGTACTTC.

The table lists this clone with a count of one. The genes are TRBV29-1 and TRBJ2-3; D might be TRBD1 (6 bases). Germline loops: CDR1 SQVTM, CDR2 ANQGSEA. The CDR3 is 14 amino acids. Trimming removed 2 bases at V and 5 bases at J, with 14 bases between. The CDR3 nucleotides read TGCAGCGTTGAAAGGGTGGCAGGGGTAGATACGCAGTATTTT. Its protein product is CSVERVAGVDTQYF.

This clone was observed a few times. An end of the junction differs from the germline gene, which may be a read error. V usage is TRBV12-3 or TRBV12-4 and J usage is TRBJ2-7; a weak D match, TRBD1 (6 bases). The CDR3 length is 11 residues. The chain's CDR3 is CASSLIGDKTF. The CDR3 DNA reads TGTGCCAGCTCACTAATAGGGGACAAGACCTTC.

This clone was detected once. J is TRBJ1-2 and V is TRBV6-5; 8 positions match TRBD1. CDR3 length equals 15 residues. CDR1 MNHEY and CDR2 SVGAGI come from the germline V gene. V gave up 5 bases and J gave up 4 bases; unmatched junction bases: 9. The CDR3: CASSTASTGAYGYTF. CDR3 nucleotides: TGTGCCAGCAGTACGGCCTCGACAGGGGCCTATGGCTACACCTTC.

The V and J genes are TRBV24-1 and TRBJ1-2; D is possibly TRBD1 (5 bases). The length of the CDR3 is 14 residues. Trimming left V 3 bases short and J 3 bases short, with 10 bases between. Looked up from germline, CDR1 is KGHDR and CDR2 is SFDVKD. CDR3 protein: CATSDSDRHYGYTF. DNA of the CDR3: TGTGCCACCAGTGATAGCGACAGACACTATGGCTACACCTTC.